What follows are 8 T cell receptor beta chains derived from one specimen sequenced in a study of OX40 agonist ivuxolimab in advanced cancers. The assay was immunoSEQ multiplex PCR, and TCRdb's table has in-frame clones only and misses some. The table has some 34,000 clones, 88% seen once; the top ten hold more than 10%. The source was CD4+ or CD8+ T cells sorted from blood, collected in a trial of the OX40 agonist ivuxolimab. The receptor source for this set is an adult with an advanced solid tumor such as melanoma, head and neck, liver or kidney cancer.

This chain links TRBV5-5 with TRBJ2-7; D gene ambiguous. V lost 1 base to trimming and J lost 3 bases, with 11 bases between them. CDR1 is SGHKS and CDR2 is YYEKEE in the germline V gene (reference sequence). The CDR3 is 14 amino acids. CDR3 amino acids: CASSLWQTSYEQYF. DNA of the CDR3: TGTGCCAGCAGCTTGTGGCAGACCAGCTACGAGCAGTACTTC.

This chain links TRBV9 with TRBJ2-7; D may match TRBD1 or TRBD2 (5 bases each). The CDR3 is 15 residues long. Germline V gene data show CDR1 as SGDLS and CDR2 as YYNGEE. Trimming shortened V by 0 bases and J by 3 bases, and 13 bases separated the two germline ends. The CDR3 sequence: CASSVGRGQDYEQYF. In nucleotides, the CDR3 is TGTGCCAGCAGCGTAGGCCGGGGCCAGGACTACGAGCAGTACTTC.

This chain links TRBV28 with TRBJ2-5; 8 nucleotides agree with TRBD1. Germline lookup yields CDR1 MDHEN and CDR2 SYDVKM. The CDR3 contains 17 residues. Trimming removed 3 bases from V and 9 bases from J; junction bases left unmatched: 18. The CDR3 DNA is TGTGCCAGCAGTTTTGTCGGGACAGGAGGGGCCGCAGGGGCCCAGTACTTC. Amino acid sequence: CASSFVGTGGAAGAQYF. The variable domain in full, completed from reference TRBV28 and TRBJ2-5, reads DVKVTQSSRYLVKRTGEKVFLECVQDMDHENMFWYRQDPGLGLRLIYFSYDVKMKEKGDIPEGYSVSREKKERFSLILESASTNQTSMYLCASSFVGTGGAAGAQYFGPGTRLLVL.

This rearrangement joins TRBV28 to TRBJ2-1, with TRBD2 matching 10 bases. The CDR3 covers 17 residues. CDR1 is MDHEN and CDR2 is SYDVKM in the germline V gene. J gave up 3 bases and V 2 bases, and 7 bases lay outside the gene matches. CDR3 bases: TGTGCCAGCAGTTTACCCCCACTAGCGGGATTCTACAATGAGCAGTTCTTC. Residues: CASSLPPLAGFYNEQFF.

The chain joins TRBV7-8 to TRBJ2-4, with 10 bases fitting TRBD2. Germline V gives CDR1 SGHVS, CDR2 FQNEAQ. Trimming at V came to 5 bases and at J to 12 bases, leaving 19 bases not matched to a gene. CDR3 length: 17 amino acids. Here the CDR3 DNA reads TGTGCCAGCAGCCCCCCAGGGTATGGAGCGGGAGGGCTGGGTCAGTACTTC. Its protein is CASSPPGYGAGGLGQYF.

The chain is built from TRBV6-5 and TRBJ2-7, with a possible D match to TRBD2 (5 bases). This CDR3 is 15 amino acids long. The germline V gene has CDR1 MNHEY and CDR2 SVGAGI. Trimming pared 10 bases from V and 0 bases from J, leaving 19 bases between. CDR3 amino acids: CATHLSGAASYEQYF. Written as DNA, the CDR3 is TGTGCCACACACCTGAGCGGCGCCGCCTCCTACGAGCAGTACTTC.

The V call is TRBV2, the J call TRBJ2-2; D unclear. The CDR3 length is 17 residues. The V gene lost 6 bases and the J gene lost 2 bases, with 19 bases spanning the gap. Germline CDR1 SNHLY, CDR2 FYNNEI. CDR3 amino acids: CASRSWFREANTGELFF. CDR3 DNA sequence: TGTGCCAGCAGGTCTTGGTTTAGGGAAGCAAACACCGGGGAGCTGTTTTTT.

The rearrangement uses TRBV9 and TRBJ1-2; D is uncertain. From germline, CDR1 is SGDLS and CDR2 YYNGEE. Deletions cut 10 bases from V and 8 bases from J, with 21 bases between. The length of the CDR3 is 13 residues. The CDR3 spells CAGERYLNDGYTF. The CDR3 nucleotides are TGTGCCGGCGAAAGATACCTTAACGACGGCTACACCTTC. The variable domain in full, with the rest retrieved from reference TRBV9 and TRBJ1-2, is DSGVTQTPKHLITATGQRVTLRCSPRSGDLSVYWYQQSLDQGLQFLIQYYNGEERAKGNILERFSAQQFPDLHSELNLSSLELGDSALYFCAGERYLNDGYTFGSGTRLTVV.